A single sample is the source of the 3 T cell receptor beta chains below, sequenced in a study of molecular identifiers for immune sequencing clone quantification. A single record per CDR3 protein comes from TCRdb applying MiXCR to the PCR reads. The sample includes about half a million distinct CDR3 sequences, roughly 26% of them seen just once. The sample consisted of naive CD8+ T cells from blood, with Jurkat cell RNA spiked in. The subset: FACS-sorted CD8+CD4-CCR7+CD45RA+ naive T cells. These receptors were collected from a human donor in good health. Some libraries in this study had Jurkat cell RNA spiked in.

The chain recombines TRBV7-8 with TRBJ2-2, with D perhaps matching TRBD1 (5 bases). The CDR3 has 16 amino acids. Germline V lookup: CDR1 SGHVS, CDR2 FQNEAQ. Trimming cost V 5 bases and J 0 bases, with 13 bases left between them. The CDR3 sequence is CASSLIDRTNTGELFF. The DNA of the CDR3 is TGTGCCAGCAGCCTCATCGACAGAACGAACACCGGGGAGCTGTTTTTT.

This clonotype turned up a few times. A much larger clone differs by one base, so this may be a read error. V gene TRBV27 combines with J gene TRBJ2-7; 9 bases line up with TRBD1. The CDR3 contains 14 residues. Germline CDR1 and CDR2: MNHEY and SMNVEV (reference sequence). The CDR3 protein is CAGSTGTGSYEQYF. The CDR3 nucleotides read TGTGCCGGCAGCACCGGGACAGGGTCCTACGAGCAGTACTTC.

Concerning this clonotype: With a much larger clone just one base away, this may be a read error. The rearrangement uses TRBV7-6 and TRBJ2-3, with D perhaps TRBD1 (6 bases). Trimming cost V 1 base and J 4 bases, with 12 bases left between them. Germline V lookup: CDR1 SGHVS, CDR2 FNYEAQ. The CDR3 is 15 amino acids. CDR3 in amino acids: CASSLVSGAADTQYF. Here the CDR3 DNA reads TGTGCCAGCAGCTTAGTGTCAGGGGCCGCAGATACGCAGTATTTT.